This T cell receptor (beta chain) was retrieved from a study of shared clonotypes between healthy human individuals. This CDR3 spans 17 amino acids. Sequenced by immunoSEQ multiplex PCR; TCRdb stores in-frame clones only, minus some. This sample has roughly 1.4 million clones; 98% occur once, and the top ten carry roughly 0.35%. This chain connects TRBV21-1 to TRBJ2-1; the table assigns TRBD2, which was not confirmed against the DNA. TRBV21-1 is termed a pseudogene. The clonotype was recovered from a man aged 25-45 years in good health. The specimen sequenced was naive CD4+ T cells sorted from blood. Subset in this sample: CD45RA+ positively selected. The CDR3 spells CASSLATVGSSYNEQFF. The DNA of the CDR3 is TGTGCCAGCAGCCTCGCGACGGTCGGGAGTTCCTACAATGAGCAGTTCTTC.